A selection of T cell receptor beta chains follows, all from one sample in a study of T cell responses to AZD1222 COVID-19 vaccine. Libraries were prepared by immunoSEQ multiplex PCR; TCRdb keeps only in-frame clonotypes and omits some of them. The repertoire has under 250,000 clones, about 93% of them found once; the top ten carry approximately 1%. Material: peripheral blood, obtained on day 0 of MenACWY control vaccination. The receptors come from an adult in good health. CDR3s include the opening cysteine and the closing phenylalanine or tryptophan. D genes are given only for firm matches. The size entry is marked missing in some rows and otherwise reads once, few, many or a size class.

>TRBJ1-2|-|TRBD1|TRBV18
CASSPGTGPFYGYTF
TGTGCCAGCTCACCTGGGACAGGTCCTTTCTATGGCTACACCTTC
>TRBJ1-1|-|-|TRBV11-2
CASRGGARVNTEAFF
TGTGCCAGCAGGGGGGGTGCGCGGGTGAACACTGAAGCTTTCTTT
>TRBJ1-1|-|TRBD1|TRBV6-5
CASRRGHTEAFF
TGTGCCAGCAGAAGGGGGCACACTGAAGCTTTCTTT
>TRBJ1-1|-|TRBD1|TRBV19
CASTKSDRGNTEAFF
TGTGCCAGTACCAAATCCGACAGGGGGAATACTGAAGCTTTCTTT
>TRBJ2-4|-|-|TRBV7-9
CASSRPMGAKNIQYF
TGTGCCAGCAGCCGTCCGATGGGGGCCAAAAACATTCAGTACTTC
>TRBJ2-2|-|-|TRBV5-8
CASSLAGGYTGELFF
TGTGCCAGCAGCTTGGCTGGAGGCTACACCGGGGAGCTGTTTTTT
>TRBJ2-7|-|TRBD1|TRBV5-5
CASSLGGTGPYEQYF
TGTGCCAGCAGCTTGGGGGGGACAGGACCGTACGAGCAGTACTTC
>TRBJ1-2|-|-|TRBV6-5
CASSPGRRDFKGYTF
TGTGCCAGCTCCCCCGGCAGGAGAGACTTTAAGGGCTACACCTTC
>TRBJ1-1|-|-|TRBV9
CASSAEDRFTEAFF
TGTGCCAGCAGCGCAGAAGACAGGTTCACTGAAGCTTTCTTT
>TRBJ2-1|-|-|TRBV30
CAWNRFREDEQFF
TGTGCCTGGAATAGGTTTAGAGAGGACGAGCAGTTCTTC
>TRBJ2-5|-|TRBD2|TRBV18
CASSTGLAGGSYQETQYF
TGTGCCAGCTCAACGGGACTAGCGGGGGGATCGTACCAAGAGACCCAGTACTTC
>TRBJ1-4|-|-|TRBV25-1
CASSVQGYEKLFF
TGTGCCAGCAGTGTACAGGGCTATGAAAAACTGTTTTTT
>TRBJ1-4|-|TRBD1|TRBV27
CASRLRQGLSEEKLFF
TGTGCCAGCAGGCTCCGACAGGGGCTCAGCGAGGAAAAACTGTTTTTT
>TRBJ2-1|once|TRBD2|TRBV5-4
CASTLAGSNEQFF
TGTGCCAGCACCTTAGCGGGGTCAAATGAGCAGTTCTTC
>TRBJ1-3|-|-|TRBV9
CASSASTVDSGNTIYF
TGTGCCAGCAGCGCCTCGACGGTAGACTCTGGAAACACCATATATTTT
>TRBJ2-5|-|TRBD1|TRBV4-2
CASSQPQGAGETQYF
TGTGCCAGCAGCCAGCCCCAGGGGGCGGGAGAGACCCAGTACTTC
>TRBJ2-2|-|TRBD1|TRBV7-9
CASSPDRDTGELFF
TGTGCCAGCAGCCCGGACAGGGACACCGGGGAGCTGTTTTTT
>TRBJ1-4|-|-|TRBV2
CASSVMTGGAFNEKLFF
TGTGCCAGCAGTGTGATGACCGGGGGGGCCTTTAATGAAAAACTGTTTTTT
>TRBJ1-6|-|-|TRBV6-1
CASSEMGNSPLHF
TGTGCCAGCAGTGAAATGGGGAATTCACCCCTCCACTTT
>TRBJ1-2|-|TRBD1|TRBV7-6
CASSVDPGQDPRQGYTF
TGTGCCAGCAGCGTCGATCCGGGACAGGACCCCCGACAAGGCTACACCTTC
>TRBJ1-4|-|-|TRBV21-1
CASSQDRNNEKLFF
TGTGCCAGCAGCCAAGACAGAAATAATGAAAAACTGTTTTTT
>TRBJ1-5|once|-|TRBV5-5
CASSPKGYKSNQPQHF
TGTGCCAGCAGCCCGAAGGGTTACAAAAGCAATCAGCCCCAGCATTTT
>TRBJ1-5|-|-|TRBV7-2
CASSKYTGTGGQPQHF
TGTGCCAGCAGCAAATACACAGGGACCGGGGGTCAGCCCCAGCATTTT
>TRBJ1-4|-|TRBD1|TRBV16
CASSISRQGQEKLFF
TGTGCCAGCAGCATATCCCGACAGGGGCAGGAAAAACTGTTTTTT
>TRBJ2-2|-|TRBD2|TRBV11-2
CASSLGTTPNTGELFF
TGTGCCAGCAGCCTCGGGACTACTCCGAACACCGGGGAGCTGTTTTTT
>TRBJ1-2|-|-|TRBV5-8
CASSLAPSLWTF
TGTGCCAGCAGCTTGGCACCTTCTCTATGGACCTTC
>TRBJ1-1|-|-|TRBV6-1
CASSESSGITEAFF
TGTGCCAGCAGTGAATCGTCCGGAATCACTGAAGCTTTCTTT
>TRBJ2-3|-|TRBD2|TRBV24-1
CATSDRTSGEDTDTQYF
TGTGCCACCAGTGATAGGACTAGCGGTGAAGACACAGATACGCAGTATTTT
>TRBJ1-2|-|TRBD1|TRBV6-5
CASSRGQGANGYTF
TGTGCCAGCAGTCGAGGACAGGGGGCGAATGGCTACACCTTC